These T cell receptor beta chains were read from a single sample in a study of beta chain features in type 1 diabetes. Sequencing used immunoSEQ multiplex PCR; TCRdb keeps in-frame clones, though not all of them. The sample lists 150,000 to 200,000 clones; roughly 8% were seen once. Sequencing was performed on central memory CD4+ T cells from blood. Receptors were obtained from a woman aged 18-29 years with type 1 diabetes. Both conserved end residues are part of each CDR3. D genes are given only for firm matches. Expanded clones get a size class; other rows say once, few or many, or leave the size out.

size	V	length	D	J	CDR3	DNA
-	TRBV6-1	15	-	TRBJ2-7	CASSPGGTVLRWQYF	TGTGCCAGCAGCCCTGGGGGGACTGTACTACGATGGCAGTACTTC
-	TRBV11-2	17	TRBD2	TRBJ2-2	CASSQRMERGNTGELFF	TGTGCCAGCAGCCAAAGGATGGAGCGGGGGAACACCGGGGAGCTGTTTTTT
-	TRBV7-2	13	-	TRBJ2-5	CASSFGFQETQYF	TGTGCCAGCAGCTTTGGCTTCCAAGAGACCCAGTACTTC
-	TRBV7-2	15	TRBD2	TRBJ2-3	CASSFGTSGTDTQYF	TGTGCCAGCAGCTTCGGGACTAGCGGCACAGATACGCAGTATTTT
-	TRBV14	14	-	TRBJ1-2	CASSLTRSVNRYTF	TGTGCCAGCAGCCTCACACGGAGCGTGAATCGCTACACCTTC
few	TRBV5-4	14	-	TRBJ1-6	CASSVDNNNSPLHF	TGTGCCAGCAGCGTGGACAATAATAATTCACCCCTCCACTTT
-	TRBV19	17	TRBD2	TRBJ2-7	CASSIVAGGSVSYEQYF	TGTGCCAGTAGTATAGTTGCGGGAGGCTCAGTCAGCTACGAGCAGTACTTC
few	TRBV11-1	15	TRBD1	TRBJ2-2	CASSPPGQGTGELFF	TGTGCCAGCAGCCCGCCGGGACAGGGAACCGGGGAGCTGTTTTTT
-	TRBV18	14	-	TRBJ1-1	CASSQGQENTEAFF	TGTGCCAGCTCACAGGGGCAGGAGAACACTGAAGCTTTCTTT
few	TRBV29-1	15	TRBD2	TRBJ2-1	CSEAGGEDSYNEQFF	TGCAGCGAGGCCGGGGGGGAGGACTCCTACAATGAGCAGTTCTTC
-	TRBV11-2	15	-	TRBJ1-2	CASSPQGMVNYGYTF	TGTGCCAGCAGCCCGCAGGGAATGGTAAACTATGGCTACACCTTC
-	TRBV11-2	12	TRBD1	TRBJ2-1	CASSSQGDEQFF	TGTGCCAGCAGCTCACAGGGGGATGAGCAGTTCTTC
few	TRBV29-1	12	-	TRBJ1-2	CSGAGEGYGYTF	TGCAGCGGGGCAGGGGAGGGCTATGGCTACACCTTC
few	TRBV18	15	TRBD1	TRBJ2-5	CASSPPRGHQETQYF	TGTGCCAGCTCACCACCCAGGGGGCATCAAGAGACCCAGTACTTC
-	TRBV5-4	15	TRBD2	TRBJ2-7	CASSRRGSGYYEQYF	TGTGCCAGCAGCCGTCGTGGTAGCGGGTACTACGAGCAGTACTTC
few	TRBV19	12	-	TRBJ1-5	CASNRGIQPQHF	TGTGCCAGTAATCGGGGTATTCAGCCCCAGCATTTT
-	TRBV5-1	12	-	TRBJ2-5	CASSESQETQYF	TGCGCCAGCAGCGAGTCCCAAGAGACCCAGTACTTC
few	TRBV5-1	17	TRBD2	TRBJ2-6	CASSLGLAGSGANVLTF	TGCGCCAGCAGCTTGGGACTAGCGGGATCTGGGGCCAACGTCCTGACTTTC
-	TRBV28	15	TRBD1	TRBJ2-4	CASTHRGLAKNIQYF	TGTGCCAGCACCCACAGGGGCCTAGCCAAAAACATTCAGTACTTC
many	TRBV29-1	13	-	TRBJ2-4	CSAGGPRGNIQYF	TGCAGCGCCGGAGGACCCCGGGGAAACATTCAGTACTTC
few	TRBV7-9	14	-	TRBJ2-3	CASSASATTDTQYF	TGTGCCAGCAGCGCGTCAGCGACGACAGATACGCAGTATTTT
few	TRBV9	16	TRBD2	TRBJ2-7	CASSVGLAGGPYEQYF	TGTGCCAGCAGCGTAGGACTAGCGGGAGGGCCCTACGAGCAGTACTTC
-	TRBV29-1	14	TRBD2	TRBJ2-7	CSVLVSGDSYEQYF	TGCAGCGTTTTAGTCAGCGGGGACTCCTACGAGCAGTACTTC
-	TRBV4-1	15	-	TRBJ2-2	CASSHASANTGELFF	TGCGCCAGCAGCCATGCCAGTGCGAACACCGGGGAGCTGTTTTTT
few	TRBV5-1	17	TRBD1	TRBJ1-1	CASSAGTGGGGNTEAFF	TGCGCCAGCAGCGCGGGTACAGGGGGAGGAGGGAACACTGAAGCTTTCTTT
-	TRBV14	14	TRBD2	TRBJ2-7	CASSVGLAAYEQYF	TGTGCCAGCAGCGTGGGACTAGCGGCCTACGAGCAGTACTTC
few	TRBV7-2	14	TRBD1	TRBJ1-3	CASSPGTAENTIYF	TGTGCCAGCAGCCCCGGGACAGCGGAAAACACCATATATTTT
few	TRBV7-2	17	TRBD2	TRBJ2-7	CASSLGLLGPISYEQYF	TGTGCCAGCAGCTTGGGACTACTAGGTCCCATTTCCTACGAGCAGTACTTC
-	TRBV4-3	15	TRBD1	TRBJ1-1	CASSQDRGRGTEAFF	TGCGCCAGCAGCCAAGACAGGGGGCGAGGGACTGAAGCTTTCTTT
few	TRBV4-2	15	-	TRBJ1-5	CASSQEGQGGEPQHF	TGTGCCAGCAGCCAAGAAGGGCAGGGAGGGGAGCCCCAGCATTTT
few	TRBV20-1	11	-	TRBJ2-1	CSATDRHEQFF	TGCAGTGCCACGGACAGACATGAGCAGTTCTTC
-	TRBV4-2	15	-	TRBJ2-3	CASSQGAHRTDTQYF	TGTGCCAGCAGCCAGGGGGCACACAGGACAGATACGCAGTATTTT
few	TRBV7-2	16	-	TRBJ1-1	CASSIVVGGGGTEAFF	TGTGCCAGCAGCATAGTAGTCGGGGGTGGGGGCACTGAAGCTTTCTTT
-	TRBV7-2	14	TRBD2	TRBJ2-7	CASSLGLAGGPWYF	TGTGCCAGCAGCTTGGGACTAGCGGGGGGCCCATGGTACTTC
-	TRBV11-3	14	TRBD2	TRBJ2-1	CASSSATSENEQFF	TGTGCCAGCAGCTCAGCGACTAGCGAAAATGAGCAGTTCTTC
few	TRBV27	13	TRBD2	TRBJ2-1	CASRTSGNHEQFF	TGTGCCAGCAGGACTAGCGGGAACCATGAGCAGTTCTTC
-	TRBV15	14	TRBD1	TRBJ2-5	CATSRDRGRETQYF	TGTGCCACCAGCCGGGACAGGGGTCGAGAGACCCAGTACTTC
-	TRBV18	14	TRBD2	TRBJ2-1	CASSPQPGGDEQFF	TGTGCCAGCTCACCACAACCGGGGGGGGATGAGCAGTTCTTC
few	TRBV7-2	18	TRBD1	TRBJ2-4	CASSLVGSGGEVKNIQYF	TGTGCCAGCAGCTTAGTTGGGTCAGGGGGCGAAGTCAAAAACATTCAGTACTTC
-	TRBV28	14	TRBD1	TRBJ2-5	CASSLGQVRETQYF	TGTGCCAGCAGTTTGGGACAGGTTAGGGAGACCCAGTACTTC
-	TRBV6-5	15	-	TRBJ1-5	CASSSWQGSNQPQHF	TGTGCCAGCAGTTCTTGGCAGGGGAGCAATCAGCCCCAGCATTTT
many	TRBV7-9	15	-	TRBJ1-6	CASSRGGSYNSPLHF	TGTGCCAGCAGCCGCGGCGGCTCCTATAATTCACCCCTCCACTTT
few	TRBV5-1	15	TRBD1	TRBJ1-1	CASSVGQGTNTEAFF	TGCGCCAGCAGCGTTGGACAGGGCACCAACACTGAAGCTTTCTTT